This T cell receptor (beta chain) was captured by sequencing in a study of T cells in localized non-small cell lung cancer. Regarding the study as a whole: Those with higher blood T cell density had longer overall survival. Heterogeneity cannot be ruled out, as sequencing used one tumor region only. Appearances in adjacent lung were noted for a median roughly 50 of the top 100 tumor clones. Clonality peaked in uninvolved adjacent lung rather than tumor.

Remarks on this clone: The antigen is undetermined.

Libraries were prepared by immunoSEQ multiplex PCR; TCRdb keeps only in-frame clonotypes and omits some of them. The table lists about 12,000 clones, roughly 86% of them singletons. The ends lost 5 bases at V and 3 bases at J; junction bases unmatched: 6. This CDR3 comprises 14 residues. The germline V gene encodes CDR1 SGHVS and CDR2 FNYEAQ. The sequence was obtained from a male donor older than 55 with stage III lung adenocarcinoma. The sequences come from peripheral blood, collected before any cancer treatment. The rearrangement uses TRBV7-6 and TRBJ1-2; 7 nucleotides line up with TRBD1. CDR3 residues: CASSHRGADYGYTF. CDR3 coding DNA: TGTGCCAGCAGCCACAGGGGAGCGGACTATGGCTACACCTTC.